This is a list of T cell receptor beta chains from one sample in a study of cytomegalovirus exposure and HLA in healthy donors. Assay: immunoSEQ multiplex PCR; the TCRdb copy retains only in-frame clones and omits some. The sample has approximately 190,000 clones; roughly 82% are singletons. Sequencing was performed on PBMCs. The receptors here all came from a woman between 45 and 60 years old in good health and CMV-seropositive. Both conserved end residues are part of each CDR3. Fields, in order: clone size, D gene, J gene, V gene, CDR3 protein, CDR3 DNA. The D gene is left open where the match is weak. Not every row has a clone size; where given, it reads once, few, many or a size class.

clone_size: few
d_call: .
j_call: TRBJ2-1
v_call: TRBV6-6
cdr3_aa: CASSLQARSFF
cdr3_nt: TGTGCCAGCAGTTTACAGGCCCGATCGTTCTTC

clone_size: once
d_call: TRBD2
j_call: TRBJ2-1
v_call: TRBV5-1
cdr3_aa: CASSNSGGYNEQFF
cdr3_nt: TGCGCCAGCAGCAATAGCGGGGGTTACAATGAGCAGTTCTTC

clone_size: once
d_call: TRBD2
j_call: TRBJ2-5
v_call: TRBV5-1
cdr3_aa: CASSPTGTSEETQYF
cdr3_nt: TGCGCCAGCAGCCCGACCGGGACTAGCGAAGAGACCCAGTACTTC

clone_size: once
d_call: .
j_call: TRBJ1-5
v_call: TRBV11-2
cdr3_aa: CASSSAVNQPQHF
cdr3_nt: TGTGCCAGCAGCTCGGCGGTAAATCAGCCCCAGCATTTT

clone_size: .
d_call: .
j_call: TRBJ1-6
v_call: TRBV19
cdr3_aa: CASSIRGYYGDNALHF
cdr3_nt: TGTGCCAGTAGTATACGGGGGTACTATGGTGATAATGCCCTCCACTTT

clone_size: .
d_call: .
j_call: TRBJ2-7
v_call: TRBV4-2
cdr3_aa: CASSQELWAPDEQYF
cdr3_nt: TGTGCCAGCAGCCAAGAATTGTGGGCCCCTGACGAGCAGTACTTC

clone_size: .
d_call: .
j_call: TRBJ2-4
v_call: TRBV7-2
cdr3_aa: CASSLGTRNIQYF
cdr3_nt: TGTGCCAGCAGCTTGGGAACTAGAAACATTCAGTACTTC

clone_size: once
d_call: .
j_call: TRBJ1-3
v_call: TRBV30
cdr3_aa: CAWGALGNTIYF
cdr3_nt: TGTGCCTGGGGGGCCCTAGGAAACACCATATATTTT

clone_size: .
d_call: TRBD1
j_call: TRBJ2-7
v_call: TRBV4-1
cdr3_aa: CASSHPGQGFYEQYF
cdr3_nt: TGCGCCAGCAGCCACCCGGGACAGGGCTTCTACGAGCAGTACTTC

clone_size: .
d_call: TRBD1
j_call: TRBJ2-7
v_call: TRBV7-9
cdr3_aa: CASSLVDRLQYF
cdr3_nt: TGTGCCAGCAGCTTAGTGGACAGGTTGCAGTACTTC

clone_size: .
d_call: .
j_call: TRBJ1-5
v_call: TRBV19
cdr3_aa: CASSIPGDGQPQHF
cdr3_nt: TGTGCCAGTAGTATACCTGGAGACGGACAGCCCCAGCATTTT

clone_size: .
d_call: TRBD1
j_call: TRBJ1-6
v_call: TRBV6-1
cdr3_aa: CASSRDRGGSPLHF
cdr3_nt: TGTGCCAGCAGTCGGGACAGGGGAGGTTCACCCCTCCACTTT

clone_size: .
d_call: TRBD1
j_call: TRBJ2-1
v_call: TRBV6-1
cdr3_aa: CASSPRDRGPNEQFF
cdr3_nt: TGTGCCAGCAGTCCCCGGGACAGGGGGCCCAATGAGCAGTTCTTC

clone_size: few
d_call: .
j_call: TRBJ1-4
v_call: TRBV5-6
cdr3_aa: CASSSRGVANEKLFF
cdr3_nt: TGTGCCAGCAGCTCCCGAGGAGTGGCTAATGAAAAACTGTTTTTT

clone_size: .
d_call: .
j_call: TRBJ2-3
v_call: TRBV29-1
cdr3_aa: CSVLGGRLALGTDTQYF
cdr3_nt: TGCAGCGTCCTCGGCGGAAGGCTAGCGCTGGGCACAGATACGCAGTATTTT